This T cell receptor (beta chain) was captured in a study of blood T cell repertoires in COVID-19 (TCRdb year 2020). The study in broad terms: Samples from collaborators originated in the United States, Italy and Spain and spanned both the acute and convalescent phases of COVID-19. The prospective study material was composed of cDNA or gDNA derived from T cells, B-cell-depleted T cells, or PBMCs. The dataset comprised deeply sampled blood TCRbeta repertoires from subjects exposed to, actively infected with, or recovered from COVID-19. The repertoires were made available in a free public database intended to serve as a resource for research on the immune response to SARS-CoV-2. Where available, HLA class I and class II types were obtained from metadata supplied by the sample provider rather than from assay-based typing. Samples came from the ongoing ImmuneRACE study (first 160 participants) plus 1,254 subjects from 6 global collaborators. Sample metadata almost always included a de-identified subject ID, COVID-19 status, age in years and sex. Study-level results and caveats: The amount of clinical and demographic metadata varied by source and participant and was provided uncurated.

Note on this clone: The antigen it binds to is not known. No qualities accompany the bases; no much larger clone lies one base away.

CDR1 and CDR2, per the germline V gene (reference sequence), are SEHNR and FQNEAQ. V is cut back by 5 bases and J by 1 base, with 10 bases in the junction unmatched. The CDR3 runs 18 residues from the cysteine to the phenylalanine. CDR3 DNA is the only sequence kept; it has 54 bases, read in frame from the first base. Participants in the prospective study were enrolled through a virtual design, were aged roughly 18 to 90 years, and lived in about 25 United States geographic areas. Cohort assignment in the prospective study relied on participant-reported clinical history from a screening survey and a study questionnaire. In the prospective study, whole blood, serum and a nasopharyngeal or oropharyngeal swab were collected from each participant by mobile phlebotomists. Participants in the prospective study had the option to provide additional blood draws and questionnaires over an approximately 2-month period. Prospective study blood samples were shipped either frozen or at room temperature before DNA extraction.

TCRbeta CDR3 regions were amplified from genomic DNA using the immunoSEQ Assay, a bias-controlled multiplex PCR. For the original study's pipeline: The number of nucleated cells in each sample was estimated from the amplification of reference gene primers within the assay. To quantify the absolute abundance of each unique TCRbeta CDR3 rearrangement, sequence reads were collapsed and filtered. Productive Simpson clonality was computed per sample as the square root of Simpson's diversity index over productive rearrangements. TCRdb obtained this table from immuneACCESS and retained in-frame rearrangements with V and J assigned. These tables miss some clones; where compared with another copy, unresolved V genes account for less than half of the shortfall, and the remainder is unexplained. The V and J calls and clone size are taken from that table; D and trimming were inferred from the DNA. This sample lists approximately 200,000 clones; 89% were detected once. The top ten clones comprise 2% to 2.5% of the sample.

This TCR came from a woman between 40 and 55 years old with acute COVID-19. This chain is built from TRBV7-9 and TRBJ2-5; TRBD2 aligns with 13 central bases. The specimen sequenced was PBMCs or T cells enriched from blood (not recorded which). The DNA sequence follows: TGTGCCAGCAGCCCCGGGACTAGCGGGACCTGGGGCCAAGAGACCCAGTACTTC. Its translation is CASSPGTSGTWGQETQYF.